The rows below give T cell receptor beta chains drawn from one sample of a study of OX40 agonist ivuxolimab in advanced cancers. Some clones are missing from TCRdb's copy, which holds only in-frame ones; the method was immunoSEQ multiplex PCR. Here the sample spans approximately 69,000 clones, about 94% being singletons. The starting material was CD4+ or CD8+ T cells sorted from blood, obtained in a trial of the OX40 agonist ivuxolimab. These receptors came from an adult with an advanced solid tumor such as melanoma, head and neck, liver or kidney cancer. Each CDR3 is given with its conserved first and last residue. Each record gives: V gene, D gene, clone size, J gene, CDR3 protein, CDR3 DNA. A D gene is named only where the DNA matches it firmly. Some rows have no size entry. The others give once, few or many, or a class for an expanded clone.

v_gene: TRBV10-2; d_gene: TRBD1; abundance: once; j_gene: TRBJ2-7; CDR3aa: CATLDGQGGYEQYF; CDR3nt: TGCGCCACCCTTGATGGACAGGGAGGATACGAGCAGTACTTC
v_gene: TRBV4-1; d_gene: NA; abundance: NA; j_gene: TRBJ1-1; CDR3aa: CASSSGGDTEAFF; CDR3nt: TGCGCCAGCAGCTCCGGAGGGGACACTGAAGCTTTCTTT
v_gene: TRBV6-1; d_gene: NA; abundance: NA; j_gene: TRBJ2-7; CDR3aa: CASSGGRSYEQYF; CDR3nt: TGTGCCAGCAGTGGGGGGCGCTCCTACGAGCAGTACTTC
v_gene: TRBV11-2; d_gene: TRBD1; abundance: NA; j_gene: TRBJ1-4; CDR3aa: CASSYPSPYTGGDEKLFF; CDR3nt: TGTGCCAGCAGCTACCCATCCCCCTATACAGGGGGGGATGAAAAACTGTTTTTT
v_gene: TRBV29-1; d_gene: NA; abundance: NA; j_gene: TRBJ2-4; CDR3aa: CSVRTPKENIQYF; CDR3nt: TGCAGCGTCCGGACCCCGAAGGAAAACATTCAGTACTTC
v_gene: TRBV14; d_gene: NA; abundance: NA; j_gene: TRBJ2-7; CDR3aa: CASSQVEESISYEQYF; CDR3nt: TGTGCCAGCAGCCAAGTCGAGGAGTCGATCTCCTACGAGCAGTACTTC
v_gene: TRBV19; d_gene: NA; abundance: NA; j_gene: TRBJ2-3; CDR3aa: CASSSGDTQYF; CDR3nt: TGTGCCAGTAGTAGCGGAGATACGCAGTATTTT
v_gene: TRBV7-2; d_gene: NA; abundance: NA; j_gene: TRBJ1-3; CDR3aa: CASSSDGNSGNTIYF; CDR3nt: TGTGCCAGCAGCTCAGACGGAAACTCTGGAAACACCATATATTTT
v_gene: TRBV7-9; d_gene: NA; abundance: NA; j_gene: TRBJ2-2; CDR3aa: CASSPTLTGELFF; CDR3nt: TGTGCCAGCAGCCCTACATTGACCGGGGAGCTGTTTTTT
v_gene: TRBV7-2; d_gene: NA; abundance: NA; j_gene: TRBJ2-7; CDR3aa: CASSLRETSYEQYF; CDR3nt: TGTGCCAGCAGCCTCCGGGAAACCTCCTACGAGCAGTACTTC
v_gene: TRBV30; d_gene: NA; abundance: NA; j_gene: TRBJ2-7; CDR3aa: CAWSHFHGQYF; CDR3nt: TGTGCCTGGAGTCATTTCCACGGGCAGTACTTC
v_gene: TRBV5-6; d_gene: NA; abundance: NA; j_gene: TRBJ1-3; CDR3aa: CASSLEWGSSGNTIYF; CDR3nt: TGTGCCAGCAGCTTGGAATGGGGAAGCTCTGGAAACACCATATATTTT
v_gene: TRBV28; d_gene: NA; abundance: NA; j_gene: TRBJ1-1; CDR3aa: CASSADGAAEAFF; CDR3nt: TGTGCCAGCAGTGCGGACGGGGCCGCTGAAGCTTTCTTT
v_gene: TRBV9; d_gene: NA; abundance: NA; j_gene: TRBJ2-1; CDR3aa: CASSPRGSGSYNEQFF; CDR3nt: TGTGCCAGCAGCCCCAGAGGCAGCGGCTCCTACAATGAGCAGTTCTTC
v_gene: TRBV7-3; d_gene: TRBD1; abundance: NA; j_gene: TRBJ2-5; CDR3aa: CASSPTGWGQETQYF; CDR3nt: TGTGCCAGCAGCCCGACAGGGTGGGGTCAAGAGACCCAGTACTTC
v_gene: TRBV5-6; d_gene: NA; abundance: NA; j_gene: TRBJ2-1; CDR3aa: CASSFGLPTGYNEQFF; CDR3nt: TGTGCCAGCAGCTTCGGGTTGCCTACCGGATACAATGAGCAGTTCTTC
v_gene: TRBV10-3; d_gene: NA; abundance: NA; j_gene: TRBJ2-2; CDR3aa: CAISESAVPNTGELFF; CDR3nt: TGTGCCATCAGTGAGTCGGCGGTCCCGAACACCGGGGAGCTGTTTTTT
v_gene: TRBV6-5; d_gene: NA; abundance: NA; j_gene: TRBJ2-1; CDR3aa: CASSPRWEIYNEQFF; CDR3nt: TGTGCCAGCAGTCCCCGGTGGGAAATTTACAATGAGCAGTTCTTC
v_gene: TRBV5-1; d_gene: NA; abundance: once; j_gene: TRBJ1-3; CDR3aa: CASSQTTVDISSGNTIYF; CDR3nt: TGCGCCAGCAGCCAAACGACTGTCGATATCAGCTCTGGAAACACCATATATTTT
v_gene: TRBV13; d_gene: NA; abundance: NA; j_gene: TRBJ1-2; CDR3aa: CASTPGTSGYTF; CDR3nt: TGTGCCAGCACACCCGGTACCTCTGGCTACACCTTC
v_gene: TRBV7-9; d_gene: NA; abundance: NA; j_gene: TRBJ2-2; CDR3aa: CASSPSPISTGELFF; CDR3nt: TGTGCCAGCAGCCCTTCTCCCATAAGCACCGGGGAGCTGTTTTTT
v_gene: TRBV9; d_gene: TRBD1; abundance: NA; j_gene: TRBJ2-1; CDR3aa: CASSEPRQGYNEQFF; CDR3nt: TGTGCCAGCAGCGAGCCCCGACAGGGCTACAATGAGCAGTTCTTC
v_gene: TRBV4-3; d_gene: NA; abundance: once; j_gene: TRBJ2-7; CDR3aa: CASSPQGGDSYEQYF; CDR3nt: TGCGCCAGCAGCCCCCAGGGTGGGGACTCCTACGAGCAGTACTTC
v_gene: TRBV2; d_gene: NA; abundance: NA; j_gene: TRBJ2-1; CDR3aa: CASSERRAAKIKNEQFF; CDR3nt: TGTGCCAGCAGTGAAAGGCGAGCAGCTAAAATTAAGAATGAGCAGTTCTTC
v_gene: TRBV14; d_gene: NA; abundance: NA; j_gene: TRBJ2-1; CDR3aa: CASSQDGHEQFF; CDR3nt: TGTGCCAGCAGCCAAGACGGCCATGAGCAGTTCTTC
v_gene: TRBV27; d_gene: TRBD1; abundance: NA; j_gene: TRBJ2-7; CDR3aa: CASSSLLGGGSEQYF; CDR3nt: TGTGCCAGCAGTAGTTTATTAGGGGGCGGGTCCGAGCAGTACTTC
v_gene: TRBV5-4; d_gene: TRBD1; abundance: NA; j_gene: TRBJ2-2; CDR3aa: CASSLEGAGGELFF; CDR3nt: TGTGCCAGCAGCTTGGAGGGGGCAGGCGGGGAGCTGTTTTTT
v_gene: TRBV11-2; d_gene: NA; abundance: NA; j_gene: TRBJ2-7; CDR3aa: CASSLGPTKVQYF; CDR3nt: TGTGCCAGCAGCTTGGGACCGACTAAAGTGCAGTACTTC
v_gene: TRBV9; d_gene: TRBD2; abundance: NA; j_gene: TRBJ2-1; CDR3aa: CASSGSGRSSYNEQFF; CDR3nt: TGTGCCAGCAGCGGTAGCGGGAGGAGCTCCTACAATGAGCAGTTCTTC
v_gene: TRBV27; d_gene: TRBD2; abundance: NA; j_gene: TRBJ2-5; CDR3aa: CASSLATLAGEGTQYF; CDR3nt: TGTGCCAGCAGTTTGGCGACACTAGCGGGAGAAGGGACCCAGTACTTC
v_gene: TRBV7-6; d_gene: TRBD1; abundance: NA; j_gene: TRBJ1-4; CDR3aa: CASSLTGGREKLFF; CDR3nt: TGTGCCAGCAGCTTAACAGGGGGCAGGGAAAAACTGTTTTTT
v_gene: TRBV7-9; d_gene: NA; abundance: NA; j_gene: TRBJ2-5; CDR3aa: CASGGIQETQYF; CDR3nt: TGTGCCAGCGGGGGGATCCAAGAGACCCAGTACTTC
v_gene: TRBV29-1; d_gene: NA; abundance: NA; j_gene: TRBJ2-5; CDR3aa: CSVEDREGPWETQYF; CDR3nt: TGCAGCGTTGAAGATCGCGAGGGCCCGTGGGAGACCCAGTACTTC
v_gene: TRBV6-5; d_gene: NA; abundance: NA; j_gene: TRBJ2-3; CDR3aa: CASSPLGGFADTQYF; CDR3nt: TGTGCCAGCAGTCCCCTTGGGGGATTCGCAGATACGCAGTATTTT
v_gene: TRBV4-3; d_gene: TRBD1; abundance: NA; j_gene: TRBJ1-2; CDR3aa: CASSQDLLDRVNYGYTF; CDR3nt: TGCGCCAGCAGCCAAGATCTTTTGGACAGGGTTAACTATGGCTACACCTTC
v_gene: TRBV4-3; d_gene: TRBD2; abundance: NA; j_gene: TRBJ2-5; CDR3aa: CASSRGLAGPQETQYF; CDR3nt: TGCGCCAGCAGCCGGGGACTAGCGGGGCCACAAGAGACCCAGTACTTC
v_gene: TRBV4-3; d_gene: TRBD2; abundance: NA; j_gene: TRBJ2-1; CDR3aa: CASSPGLAGGPNEQFF; CDR3nt: TGCGCCAGCAGCCCGGGACTAGCGGGAGGCCCCAATGAGCAGTTCTTC
v_gene: TRBV4-3; d_gene: NA; abundance: NA; j_gene: TRBJ2-7; CDR3aa: CASSQERTDYEQYF; CDR3nt: TGCGCCAGCAGCCAAGAGCGGACAGACTACGAGCAGTACTTC